A single TCR beta chain is shown here with its context. The data originate from a study of blood T cell repertoires in COVID-19. Libraries were prepared by immunoSEQ multiplex PCR; TCRdb keeps only in-frame clonotypes and omits some of them. The repertoire holds about 240,000 clones, with 86% as singletons. Germline CDR1 reads SGHAT; CDR2 reads FQNNGV. Losses at the gene ends were 1 base for V and 0 bases for J; bases not matched to a gene: 6. CDR3 size: 17 residues. The chain combines TRBV11-2 with TRBJ1-1, with TRBD1 matching over 9 bases. Specimen: peripheral blood. This TCR was sampled from a man older than 75 with acute or convalescent COVID-19. The CDR3 DNA sequence: TGTGCCAGCAGCTTAGCGGACAGGGGAAGGATGAACACTGAAGCTTTCTTT. It encodes CASSLADRGRMNTEAFF. The full variable domain, with the rest looked up from reference TRBV11-2 and TRBJ1-1, is EAGVAQSPRYKIIEKRQSVAFWCNPISGHATLYWYQQILGQGPKLLIQFQNNGVVDDSQLPKDRFSAERLKGVDSTLKIQPAKLEDSAVYLCASSLADRGRMNTEAFFGQGTRLTVV.